These 15 T cell receptor beta chains were sequenced from one sample in a study of cytomegalovirus exposure and HLA in healthy donors. 60 Vbeta and 13 Jbeta primers were used in PCR. Clones were sequenced by immunoSEQ multiplex PCR, and TCRdb holds only the in-frame ones, with some missing. Listed are around 140,000 clones; 2.2% falls within the top ten. What was sequenced was PBMCs. All receptors come from a woman under 30 in good health and CMV-seronegative.

This rearrangement joins TRBV11-3 to TRBJ1-4; a possible D gene is TRBD1 (5 bases). The germline V gene encodes CDR1 SGHNT and CDR2 YENEEA. The length of the CDR3 is 15 residues. V lost 2 bases and J lost 8, with 15 bases in between. The CDR3 loop reads CASSLNQGYGEKLFF. For the CDR3, the DNA is TGTGCCAGCAGCTTAAATCAGGGTTATGGAGAAAAACTGTTTTTT.

This chain connects TRBV20-1 to TRBJ1-4, with unresolved D. The CDR3 is 11 amino acids. Germline values: CDR1 DFQATT, CDR2 SNEGSKA (reference sequence). The V end was cut by 7 bases, the J end by 2 bases, with 5 bases between. CDR3 DNA sequence: TGCAGTGTTCTGACTAATGAAAAACTGTTTTTT. Amino acids: CSVLTNEKLFF.

This chain links TRBV7-2 with TRBJ1-1, with TRBD1 identical over 7 bases. Germline trimming cut 5 bases from V and 0 bases from J; bases unmatched to any gene: 15. CDR3 length: 18 residues. Germline CDR1 SGHTA, CDR2 FQGNSA. CDR3 region: CASSHPEGQIFLNTEAFF. CDR3 DNA sequence: TGTGCCAGCAGCCACCCGGAGGGACAGATCTTTCTGAACACTGAAGCTTTCTTT.

This sequence joins TRBV9 and TRBJ1-1; 7 bases are a match to TRBD1. V lost 1 base to trimming and J lost 4 bases; unmatched junction nucleotides: 1. CDR1 is SGDLS, CDR2 YYNGEE, per germline. The CDR3 sequence is 13 residues long. CDR3 amino acids: CASSVSGGTEAFF. CDR3 in DNA: TGTGCCAGCAGCGTATCAGGGGGCACTGAAGCTTTCTTT.

The V call is TRBV19, the J call TRBJ2-7, with TRBD1 matching 10 bases. The CDR3 sequence is 15 residues long. The ends lost 6 bases at V and 2 bases at J; junction bases unmatched: 7. The germline CDR1 and CDR2 sequences are LNHDA and SQIVND (reference sequence). CDR3 nucleotide sequence: TGTGCCAGTAGCCGGGACAGGGGCAAAACCTACGAGCAGTACTTC. Its protein is CASSRDRGKTYEQYF. Using reference TRBV19 and TRBJ2-7 for the parts outside the CDR3, the full variable domain is DGGITQSPKYLFRKEGQNVTLSCEQNLNHDAMYWYRQDPGQGLRLIYYSQIVNDFQKGDIAEGYSVSREKKESFPLTVTSAQKNPTAFYLCASSRDRGKTYEQYFGPGTRLTVT.

V and J are TRBV5-4 and TRBJ2-7, with TRBD1 matching 7 bases. V dropped 4 bases and J dropped 4; count of bases not matched to a gene: 5. CDR3 length equals 13 residues. Germline CDR1 is SGHNT and CDR2 is YYREEE (reference sequence). The chain's CDR3 is CASSQGDGYEQYF. The CDR3 coding sequence is TGTGCCAGCAGCCAGGGGGATGGGTACGAGCAGTACTTC.

The chain joins TRBV19 to TRBJ1-2, with D possibly being TRBD1 (5 bases). The CDR3 contains 13 residues. Trimming pared 4 bases from V and 3 bases from J, leaving 9 bases between. CDR1 is LNHDA and CDR2 is SQIVND in the germline V gene (reference sequence). CDR3 protein: CASSTDTDYGYTF. The CDR3 DNA follows: TGTGCCAGTAGTACGGACACGGACTATGGCTACACCTTC.

Turning to this clone: The same CDR3 arises from other DNA sequences in this sample as well. V is TRBV4-2 and J is TRBJ2-5; 10 nucleotides align to TRBD1. The CDR3 is 16 residues long. Germline CDR1 is LGHNA and CDR2 is YNFKEQ. V trimming: 2 bases; J trimming: 3 bases; junction bases outside the gene matches: 6. The CDR3 bases are TGTGCCAGCAGCCAACTGACAGGGGGCCCCAAAGAGACCCAGTACTTC. It translates to CASSQLTGGPKETQYF.

DNA for the CDR3: TGCAGCGTCTCAATGACAGGGGAAAATGGCTACACCTTC. This codes for CSVSMTGENGYTF. This rearrangement joins TRBV29-1 to TRBJ1-2, with 8 positions matching TRBD1. From germline, CDR1 is SQVTM and CDR2 ANQGSEA. V dropped 6 bases and J dropped 6; count of bases not matched to a gene: 9. This CDR3 contains 13 residues.

V and J are TRBV4-3 and TRBJ2-1, with TRBD2 identical over 9 bases. The CDR3 has 17 amino acids. Germline CDR1 reads LGHNA; CDR2 reads YSLEER. The V and J ends lost 0 bases and 5 bases, in that order; junction bases with no gene match: 8. The CDR3 loop is CASSQDTASGTHNEQFF. DNA of the CDR3: TGCGCCAGCAGCCAAGATACGGCTAGCGGGACCCACAATGAGCAGTTCTTC.

The genes are TRBV9 and TRBJ2-7, with a possible D match to TRBD1 (6 bases). The V gene's germline CDR1 is SGDLS and CDR2 YYNGEE. The CDR3 is made up of 15 amino acids. Deletions cut 4 bases from V and 3 bases from J, with 17 bases between. This chain's CDR3 is CASSPHRASGYEQYF. For the CDR3, the DNA is TGTGCCAGCAGCCCTCACAGGGCCTCCGGCTACGAGCAGTACTTC.

The V call is TRBV7-6, the J call TRBJ2-3; 9 positions match TRBD2. This CDR3 spans 16 amino acids. V shed 1 base and J 3 bases; nucleotides not matched to a gene: 5. Germline CDR1 and CDR2: SGHVS and FNYEAQ. In DNA, the CDR3 is TGTGCCAGCAGCTTAGAGGCTAGCGGGAATACAGATACGCAGTATTTT. Its protein product is CASSLEASGNTDTQYF.

Written as DNA, the CDR3 is TGTGCCAGTAGTATCAGGGGGAACTATGGCTACACCTTC. It yields the protein CASSIRGNYGYTF. The chain recombines TRBV19 with TRBJ1-2, with 7 bases that match TRBD1. CDR3 length: 13 residues. The V gene's germline CDR1 is LNHDA and CDR2 SQIVND (reference sequence). With 3 bases clipped from V and 2 bases from J, the junction kept 0 bases outside the gene matches.

The chain recombines TRBV30 with TRBJ2-5, with D tentatively TRBD2 (5 bases). Trimming cost V 2 bases and J 2 bases, with 12 bases left between them. From germline, CDR1 is GTSNPN and CDR2 SVGIG (reference sequence). This CDR3 region has 14 residues. The DNA of the CDR3 is TGTGCCTGGAGTCGTCTAGCAAGGCAAGAGACCCAGTACTTC. Its protein product is CAWSRLARQETQYF.

V usage is TRBV2 and J usage is TRBJ2-3, with unresolved D. The germline V and J ends were trimmed by 2 bases and 5 bases, with 14 bases remaining between them. The CDR3 is made up of 15 amino acids. Per germline, CDR1 SNHLY and CDR2 FYNNEI. The CDR3 region has the DNA TGTGCCAGCAGTGAACTGGGCACGCGAAAAGATACGCAGTATTTT. It specifies CASSELGTRKDTQYF.